This T cell receptor beta chain was found in a study of PD-1 blockade in mismatch repair-deficient tumors. Study as a whole: Enrolled about 2012-2016, patients had progressing, pretreated mismatch repair-deficient cancers of approximately 13 types.

TCR sequencing covered a few patients who responded to pembrolizumab. Method: immunoSEQ multiplex PCR; TCRdb's copy keeps in-frame clones and lacks some. The data contain roughly 79,000 clones, around 80% of them singletons. The ends were cut back, 7 bases at V and 3 bases at J, with 14 bases in the middle. Germline V gene data show CDR1 as MNHEY and CDR2 as SMNVEV (reference sequence). The CDR3 is 14 residues long. Sequenced here: peripheral blood, sampled 44 weeks after starting pembrolizumab. The chain joins TRBV27 to TRBJ2-3; D possibly corresponds to TRBD2 (6 bases). The sequence was obtained from an adult with mismatch repair-deficient cancer. The CDR3 loop reads CASTKLGGTDTQYF. The CDR3 DNA reads TGTGCCAGCACAAAACTGGGGGGAACAGATACGCAGTATTTT.